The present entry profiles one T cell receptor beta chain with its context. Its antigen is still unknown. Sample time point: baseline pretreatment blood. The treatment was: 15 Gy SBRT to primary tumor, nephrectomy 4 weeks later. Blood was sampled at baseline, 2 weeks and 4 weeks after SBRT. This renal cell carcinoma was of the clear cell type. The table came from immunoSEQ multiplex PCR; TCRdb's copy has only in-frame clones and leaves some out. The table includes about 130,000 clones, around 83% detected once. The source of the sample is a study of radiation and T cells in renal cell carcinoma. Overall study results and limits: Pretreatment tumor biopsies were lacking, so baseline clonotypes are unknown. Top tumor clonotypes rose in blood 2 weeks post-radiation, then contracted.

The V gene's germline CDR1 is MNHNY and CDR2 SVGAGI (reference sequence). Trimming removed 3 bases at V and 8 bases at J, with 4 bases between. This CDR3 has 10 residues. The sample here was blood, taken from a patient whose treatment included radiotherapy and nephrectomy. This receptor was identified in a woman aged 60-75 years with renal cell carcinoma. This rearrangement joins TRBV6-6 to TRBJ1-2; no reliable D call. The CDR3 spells CASSYRGYTF. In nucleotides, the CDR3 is TGTGCCAGCAGTTATAGAGGCTACACCTTC.